Detailed here is one T cell receptor (beta chain). The junction and the germline gene differ at one end; a read error may be behind it. TCRdb used MiXCR to reprocess the 5' RACE reads, holding one entry per CDR3 protein. The table shows about 320,000 distinct CDR3 sequences, with about 11% occurring only once. This record comes from a study of T cells after yellow fever vaccination. Germline CDR1 and CDR2: SGHKS and YYEKEE (reference sequence). This CDR3 is 14 amino acids long. The material was CD4+ T cells sorted from PBMCs, obtained 45 days after the yellow fever booster vaccination. This TCR came from a man younger than 30 who received the YFV17D yellow fever vaccine. The chain links TRBV5-5 to TRBJ1-3; 7 nucleotides align to TRBD1. The CDR3 region is CASRRGPVGDTIYF. The CDR3 region has the DNA TGTGCCAGCAGAAGGGGGCCCGTTGGAGACACCATATATTTT. Variable domain in full (rest from reference TRBV5-5 and TRBJ1-3): DAGVTQSPTHLIKTRGQQVTLRCSPISGHKSVSWYQQVLGQGPQFIFQYYEKEERGRGNFPDRFSARQFPNYSSELNVNALLLGDSALYLCASRRGPVGDTIYFGEGSWLTVV.